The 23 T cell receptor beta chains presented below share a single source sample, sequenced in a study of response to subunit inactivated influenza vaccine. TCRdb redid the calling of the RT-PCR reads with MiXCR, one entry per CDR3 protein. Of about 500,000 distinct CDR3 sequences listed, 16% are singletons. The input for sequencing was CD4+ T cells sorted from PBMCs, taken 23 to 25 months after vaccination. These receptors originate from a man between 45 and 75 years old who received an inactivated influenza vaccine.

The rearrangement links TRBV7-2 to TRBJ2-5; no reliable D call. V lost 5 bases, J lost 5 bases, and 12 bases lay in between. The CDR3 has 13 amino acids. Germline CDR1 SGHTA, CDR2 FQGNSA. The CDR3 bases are TGTGCCAGCAGCCCCGAGGTTTTGGAGACCCAGTACTTC. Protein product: CASSPEVLETQYF.

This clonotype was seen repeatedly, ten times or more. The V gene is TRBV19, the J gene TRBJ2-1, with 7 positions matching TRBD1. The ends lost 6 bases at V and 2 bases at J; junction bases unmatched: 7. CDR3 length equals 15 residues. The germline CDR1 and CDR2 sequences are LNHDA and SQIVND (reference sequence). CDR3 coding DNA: TGTGCCAGTAGGAAGTCCGGGACAGCCTACAATGAGCAGTTCTTC. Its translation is CASRKSGTAYNEQFF.

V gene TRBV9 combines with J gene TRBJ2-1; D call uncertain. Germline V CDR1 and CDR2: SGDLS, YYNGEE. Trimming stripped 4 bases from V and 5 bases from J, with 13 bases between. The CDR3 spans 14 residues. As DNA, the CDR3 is TGTGCCAGCAGCAGGTCGGGCCTTAACAATGAGCAGTTCTTC. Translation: CASSRSGLNNEQFF.

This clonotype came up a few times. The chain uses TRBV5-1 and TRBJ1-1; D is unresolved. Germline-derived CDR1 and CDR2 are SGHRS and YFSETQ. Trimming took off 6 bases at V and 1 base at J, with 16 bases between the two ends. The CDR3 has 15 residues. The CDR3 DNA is TGCGCCAGCAAATATAAGGGTGATCAGAACACTGAAGCTTTCTTT. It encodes CASKYKGDQNTEAFF.

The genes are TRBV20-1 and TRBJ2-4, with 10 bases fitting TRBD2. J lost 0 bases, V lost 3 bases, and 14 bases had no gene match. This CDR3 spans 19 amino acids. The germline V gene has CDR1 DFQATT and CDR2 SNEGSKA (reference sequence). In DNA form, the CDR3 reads TGCAGTGCTAGGGAAGATGGACTAGCGGCCATTCTAGCCAAAAACATTCAGTACTTC. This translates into CSAREDGLAAILAKNIQYF.

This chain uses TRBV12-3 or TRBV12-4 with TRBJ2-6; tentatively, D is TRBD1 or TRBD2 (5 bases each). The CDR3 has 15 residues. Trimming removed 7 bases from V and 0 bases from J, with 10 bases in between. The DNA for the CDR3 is TGTGCCAGCAACCGGGGCCTCTCTGGGGCCAACGTCCTGACTTTC. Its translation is CASNRGLSGANVLTF.

The CDR3 is CSAPPGQGLWGYTF. The CDR3 DNA is TGCAGTGCTCCCCCAGGACAGGGGTTGTGGGGCTACACCTTC. V is TRBV20-1 and J is TRBJ1-2; 9 positions match TRBD1. V gave up 5 bases and J gave up 8 bases; unmatched junction bases: 12. In germline, CDR1 is DFQATT, CDR2 SNEGSKA (reference sequence). This CDR3 comprises 14 residues.

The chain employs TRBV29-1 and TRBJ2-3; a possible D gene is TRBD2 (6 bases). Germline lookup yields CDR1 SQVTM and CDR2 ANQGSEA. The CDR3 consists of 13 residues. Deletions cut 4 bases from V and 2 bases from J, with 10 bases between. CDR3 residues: CSVAGLSTDTQYF. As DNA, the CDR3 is TGCAGCGTTGCGGGACTTTCCACAGATACGCAGTATTTT.

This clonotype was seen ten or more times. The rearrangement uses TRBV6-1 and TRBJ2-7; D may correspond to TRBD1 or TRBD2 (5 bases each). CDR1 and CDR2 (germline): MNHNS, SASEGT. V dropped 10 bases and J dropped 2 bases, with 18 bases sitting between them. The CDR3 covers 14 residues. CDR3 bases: TGTGCCATCACAGCCGGGACCCTTCCCTACGAGCAGTACTTC. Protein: CAITAGTLPYEQYF.

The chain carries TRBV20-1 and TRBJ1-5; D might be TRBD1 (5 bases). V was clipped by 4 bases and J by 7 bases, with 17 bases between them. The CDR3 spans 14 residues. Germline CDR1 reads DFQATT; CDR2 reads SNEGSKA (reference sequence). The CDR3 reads CSAKQGSGDQPQHF. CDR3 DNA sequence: TGCAGTGCTAAGCAGGGATCGGGCGACCAGCCCCAGCATTTT.

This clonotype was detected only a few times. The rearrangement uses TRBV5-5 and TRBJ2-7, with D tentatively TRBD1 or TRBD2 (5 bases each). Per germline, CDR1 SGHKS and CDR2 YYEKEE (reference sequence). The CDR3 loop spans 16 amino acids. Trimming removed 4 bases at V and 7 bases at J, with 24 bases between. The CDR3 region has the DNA TGTGCCAGCAGCGAGGAAAGGGACCACGCAAAGAGGGAGCAGTACTTC. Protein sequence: CASSEERDHAKREQYF.

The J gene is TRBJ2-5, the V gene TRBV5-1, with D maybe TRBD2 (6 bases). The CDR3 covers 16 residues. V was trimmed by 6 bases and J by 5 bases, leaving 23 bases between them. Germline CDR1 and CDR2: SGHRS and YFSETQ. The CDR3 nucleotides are TGCGCCAGCATGCCGACCGGGGGAGTGGGAACCGAGACCCAGTACTTC. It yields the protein CASMPTGGVGTETQYF.

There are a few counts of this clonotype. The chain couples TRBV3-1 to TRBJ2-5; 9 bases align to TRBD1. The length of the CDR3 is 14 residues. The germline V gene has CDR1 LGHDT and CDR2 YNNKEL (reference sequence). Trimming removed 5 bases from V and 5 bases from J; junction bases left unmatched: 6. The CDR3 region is CASSATGGTETQYF. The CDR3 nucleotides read TGTGCCAGCAGCGCTACAGGGGGCACGGAGACCCAGTACTTC.

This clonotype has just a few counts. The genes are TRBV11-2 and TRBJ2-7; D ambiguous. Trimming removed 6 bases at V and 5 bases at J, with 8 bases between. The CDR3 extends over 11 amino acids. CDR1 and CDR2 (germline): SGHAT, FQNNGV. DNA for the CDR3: TGTGCCAGCAGAGGGTTGGACGAGCAGTACTTC. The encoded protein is CASRGLDEQYF.

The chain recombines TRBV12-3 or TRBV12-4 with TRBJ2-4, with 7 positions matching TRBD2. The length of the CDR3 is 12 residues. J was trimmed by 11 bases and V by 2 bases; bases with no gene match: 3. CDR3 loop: CASSLSRGFQYF. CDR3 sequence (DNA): TGTGCCAGCAGTTTATCGCGGGGGTTTCAGTACTTC.

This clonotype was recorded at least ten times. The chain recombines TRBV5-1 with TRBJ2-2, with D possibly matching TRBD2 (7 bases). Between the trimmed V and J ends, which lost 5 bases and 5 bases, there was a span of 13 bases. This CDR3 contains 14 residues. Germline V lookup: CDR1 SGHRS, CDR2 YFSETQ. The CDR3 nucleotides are TGCGCCAGCAGGTCACAGGGAGGGACCGGGGAGCTGTTTTTT. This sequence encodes CASRSQGGTGELFF.

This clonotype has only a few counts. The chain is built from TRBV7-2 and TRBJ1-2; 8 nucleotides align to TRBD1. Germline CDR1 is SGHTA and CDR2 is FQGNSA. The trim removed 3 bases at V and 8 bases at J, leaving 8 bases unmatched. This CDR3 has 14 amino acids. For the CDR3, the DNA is TGTGCCAGCAGCTTTCCCGGGACAGGTGGCGGCTACACCTTC. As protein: CASSFPGTGGGYTF.

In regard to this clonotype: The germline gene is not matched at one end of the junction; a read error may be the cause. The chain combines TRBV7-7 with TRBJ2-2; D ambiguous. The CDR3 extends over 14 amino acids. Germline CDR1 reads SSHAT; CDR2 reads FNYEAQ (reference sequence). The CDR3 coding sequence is TGTGCTAGCAGCACGGACGGATGGACCGGGGAGCTGTTTTTT. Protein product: CASSTDGWTGELFF.

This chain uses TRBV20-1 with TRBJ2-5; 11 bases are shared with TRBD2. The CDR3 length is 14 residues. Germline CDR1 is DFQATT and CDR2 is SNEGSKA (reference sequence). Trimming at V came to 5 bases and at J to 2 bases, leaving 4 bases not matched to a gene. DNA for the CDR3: TGCAGTGCTTCGACTAGCGGGATACAAGAGACCCAGTACTTC. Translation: CSASTSGIQETQYF.

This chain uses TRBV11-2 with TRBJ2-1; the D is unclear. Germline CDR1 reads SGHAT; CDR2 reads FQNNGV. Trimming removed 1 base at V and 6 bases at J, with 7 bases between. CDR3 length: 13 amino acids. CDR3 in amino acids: CASSLGTRNEQFF. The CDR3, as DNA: TGTGCCAGCAGCTTAGGGACCCGCAATGAGCAGTTCTTC.

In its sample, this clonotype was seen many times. The CDR3 reads CSVVAPPNTGELFF. DNA for the CDR3: TGCAGCGTTGTGGCCCCTCCGAACACCGGGGAGCTGTTTTTT. The chain links TRBV29-1 to TRBJ2-2; the D is unclear. Trimming stripped 4 bases from V and 0 bases from J, with 9 bases between. CDR3 length: 14 amino acids. CDR1 is SQVTM and CDR2 is ANQGSEA in the germline V gene.

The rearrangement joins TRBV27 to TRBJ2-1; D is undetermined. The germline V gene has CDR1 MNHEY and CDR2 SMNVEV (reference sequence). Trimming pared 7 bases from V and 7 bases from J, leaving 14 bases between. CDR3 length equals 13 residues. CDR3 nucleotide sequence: TGTGCCAGCAAGCAAAACCTGCGGAATGAGCAGTTCTTC. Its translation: CASKQNLRNEQFF.

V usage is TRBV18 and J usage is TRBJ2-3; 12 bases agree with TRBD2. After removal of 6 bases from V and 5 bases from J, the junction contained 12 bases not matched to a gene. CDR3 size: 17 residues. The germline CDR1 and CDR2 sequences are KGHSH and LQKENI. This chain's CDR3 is CASSLEASGRAKDTQYF. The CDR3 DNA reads TGTGCCAGCTCTCTTGAGGCTAGCGGGAGGGCCAAAGATACGCAGTATTTT. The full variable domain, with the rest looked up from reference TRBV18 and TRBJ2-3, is NAGVMQNPRHLVRRRGQEARLRCSPMKGHSHVYWYRQLPEEGLKFMVYLQKENIIDESGMPKERFSAEFPKEGPSILRIQQVVRGDSAAYFCASSLEASGRAKDTQYFGPGTRLTVL.